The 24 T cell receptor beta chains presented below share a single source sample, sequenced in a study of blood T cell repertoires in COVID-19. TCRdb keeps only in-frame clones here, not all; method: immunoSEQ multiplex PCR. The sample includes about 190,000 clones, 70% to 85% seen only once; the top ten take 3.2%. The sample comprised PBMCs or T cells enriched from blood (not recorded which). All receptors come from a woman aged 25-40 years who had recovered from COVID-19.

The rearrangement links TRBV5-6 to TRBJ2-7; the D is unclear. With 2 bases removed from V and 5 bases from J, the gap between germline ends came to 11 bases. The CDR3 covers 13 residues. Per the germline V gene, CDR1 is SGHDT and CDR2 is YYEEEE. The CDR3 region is CASSFSGSNEQYV. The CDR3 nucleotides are TGTGCCAGCAGCTTCTCAGGCAGCAACGAGCAGTACGTC.

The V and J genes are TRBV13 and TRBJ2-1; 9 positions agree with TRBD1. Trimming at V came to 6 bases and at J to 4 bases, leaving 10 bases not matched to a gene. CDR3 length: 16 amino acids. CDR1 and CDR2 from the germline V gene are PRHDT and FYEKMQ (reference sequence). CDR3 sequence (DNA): TGTGCCAGCAGATCATCCGGGACAGGGCCGTACAATGAGCAGTTCTTC. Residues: CASRSSGTGPYNEQFF.

CDR3 bases: TGTGCCAGCAGCCAAGATGGTCGGGGATTCGGCTACACCTTC. It is translated as CASSQDGRGFGYTF. The rearrangement links TRBV3-1 (or the pseudogene TRBV3-2) to TRBJ1-2, with D unclear. Germline CDR1 and CDR2: LGHDT and YNNKEL (reference sequence). Trimming left V 0 bases short and J 8 bases short, with 13 bases between. The CDR3 loop spans 14 amino acids.

In DNA, the CDR3 is TGTGCCAGCAGCTTAGCGTCGAGGGACACCATATATTTT. Translating gives CASSLASRDTIYF. The rearrangement joins TRBV7-9 to TRBJ1-3, with D hard to call. CDR1 is SEHNR and CDR2 is FQNEAQ in the germline V gene (reference sequence). V lost 0 bases and J 8 bases, leaving 8 bases between the germline ends. This CDR3 is 13 amino acids long. The full variable domain, rest sourced from reference TRBV7-9 and TRBJ1-3, is DTGVSQNPRHKITKRGQNVTFRCDPISEHNRLYWYRQTLGQGPEFLTYFQNEAQLEKSRLLSDRFSAERPKGSFSTLEIQRTEQGDSAMYLCASSLASRDTIYFGEGSWLTVV.

The DNA for the CDR3 is TGTGCCAGCAGCCGCACGGCGGGACAGGGAGGGGTTGGCTACACCTTC. Protein sequence: CASSRTAGQGGVGYTF. The gene calls are TRBV3-1 (or the pseudogene TRBV3-2) and TRBJ1-2, with 9 bases lining up with TRBD1. This CDR3 spans 16 amino acids. Trimming removed 4 bases from V and 7 bases from J; junction bases left unmatched: 13. Germline V gene sequence: CDR1 LGHDT, CDR2 YNNKEL (reference sequence).

The CDR3: CASSLTGGRGGYTF. As DNA, the CDR3 is TGTGCCAGCTCCCTGACAGGGGGGCGCGGTGGCTACACCTTC. V usage is TRBV28 and J usage is TRBJ1-2; TRBD1 matches at 9 bases. The CDR3 is 14 residues long. The J segment lost 7 bases and the V segment lost 8 bases, leaving 11 bases of the junction unmatched. CDR1 is MDHEN, CDR2 SYDVKM, per germline.

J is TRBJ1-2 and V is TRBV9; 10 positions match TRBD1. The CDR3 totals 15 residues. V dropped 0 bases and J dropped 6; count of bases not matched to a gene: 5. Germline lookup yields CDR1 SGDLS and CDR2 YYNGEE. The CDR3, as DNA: TGTGCCAGCAGCGTAGCCAAGACAGGGGGCAATGGCTACACCTTC. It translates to CASSVAKTGGNGYTF. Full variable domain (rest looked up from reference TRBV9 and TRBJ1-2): DSGVTQTPKHLITATGQRVTLRCSPRSGDLSVYWYQQSLDQGLQFLIQYYNGEERAKGNILERFSAQQFPDLHSELNLSSLELGDSALYFCASSVAKTGGNGYTFGSGTRLTVV.

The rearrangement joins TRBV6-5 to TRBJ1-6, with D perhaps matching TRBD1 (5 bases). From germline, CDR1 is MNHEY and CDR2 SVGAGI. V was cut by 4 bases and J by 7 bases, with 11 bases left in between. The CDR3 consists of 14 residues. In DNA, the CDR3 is TGTGCCAGCAGTTCCTTTTCAGGGAATTCACCCCTCCACTTT. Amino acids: CASSSFSGNSPLHF.

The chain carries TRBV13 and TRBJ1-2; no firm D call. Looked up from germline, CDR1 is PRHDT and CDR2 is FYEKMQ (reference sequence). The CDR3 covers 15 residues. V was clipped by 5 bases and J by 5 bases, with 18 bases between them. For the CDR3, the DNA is TGTGCCAGCAGCCCAGTTCCCGGGGTGGGTTATGGCTACACCTTC. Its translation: CASSPVPGVGYGYTF.

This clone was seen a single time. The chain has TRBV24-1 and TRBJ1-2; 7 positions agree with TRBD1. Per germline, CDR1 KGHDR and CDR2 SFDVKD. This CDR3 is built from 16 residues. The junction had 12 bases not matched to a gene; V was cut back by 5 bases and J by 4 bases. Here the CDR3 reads CATSAPSDREVYGYTF. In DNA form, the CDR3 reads TGTGCCACCAGTGCCCCCTCAGACAGGGAGGTCTATGGCTACACCTTC.

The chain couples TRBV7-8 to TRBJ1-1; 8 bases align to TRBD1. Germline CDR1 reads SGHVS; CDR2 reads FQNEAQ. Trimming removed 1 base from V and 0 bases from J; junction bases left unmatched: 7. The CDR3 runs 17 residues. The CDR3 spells CASSLGSGGLMNTEAFF. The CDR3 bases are TGTGCCAGCAGCTTAGGGTCAGGGGGCCTTATGAACACTGAAGCTTTCTTT.

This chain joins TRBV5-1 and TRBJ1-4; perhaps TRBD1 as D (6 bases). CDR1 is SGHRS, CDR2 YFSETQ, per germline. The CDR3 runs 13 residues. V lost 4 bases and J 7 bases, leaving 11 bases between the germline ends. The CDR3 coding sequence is TGCGCCAGCAGCACACTAGGGGGTGAAAAACTGTTTTTT. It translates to CASSTLGGEKLFF.

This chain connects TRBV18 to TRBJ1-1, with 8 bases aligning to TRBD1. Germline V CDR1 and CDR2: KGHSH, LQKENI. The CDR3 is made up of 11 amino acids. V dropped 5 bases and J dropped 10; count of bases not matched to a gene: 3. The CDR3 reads CASSSGQGAFF. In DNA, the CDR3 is TGTGCCAGCTCATCTGGACAGGGAGCTTTCTTT.

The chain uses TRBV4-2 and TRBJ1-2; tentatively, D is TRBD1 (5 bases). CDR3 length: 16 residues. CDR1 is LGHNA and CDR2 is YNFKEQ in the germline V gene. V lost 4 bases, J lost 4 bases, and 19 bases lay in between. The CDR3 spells CASSPSAQATVYGYTF. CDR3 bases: TGTGCCAGCAGCCCCTCCGCCCAGGCGACAGTCTATGGCTACACCTTC.

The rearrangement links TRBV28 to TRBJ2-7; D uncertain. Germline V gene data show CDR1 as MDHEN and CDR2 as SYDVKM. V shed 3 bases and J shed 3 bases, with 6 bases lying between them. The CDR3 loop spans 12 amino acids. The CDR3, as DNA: TGTGCCAGCAGTTTTACTGTCTACGAGCAGTACTTC. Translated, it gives CASSFTVYEQYF.

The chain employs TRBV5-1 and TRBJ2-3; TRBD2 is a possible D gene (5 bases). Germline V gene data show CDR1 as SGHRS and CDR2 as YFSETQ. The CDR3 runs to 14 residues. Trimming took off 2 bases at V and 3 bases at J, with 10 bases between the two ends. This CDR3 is CASSLITGTDTQYF. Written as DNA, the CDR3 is TGCGCCAGCAGCTTAATCACGGGGACAGATACGCAGTATTTT.

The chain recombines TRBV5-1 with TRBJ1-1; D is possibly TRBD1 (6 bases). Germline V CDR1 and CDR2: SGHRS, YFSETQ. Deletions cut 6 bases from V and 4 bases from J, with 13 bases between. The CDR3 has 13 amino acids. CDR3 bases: TGCGCCAGCAACCCAGGGGATGCCACTGAAGCTTTCTTT. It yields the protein CASNPGDATEAFF.

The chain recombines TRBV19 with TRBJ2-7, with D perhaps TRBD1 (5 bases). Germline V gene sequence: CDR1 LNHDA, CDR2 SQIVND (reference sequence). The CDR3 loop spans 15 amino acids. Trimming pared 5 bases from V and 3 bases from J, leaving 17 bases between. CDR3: CASSGPGTGSYEQYF. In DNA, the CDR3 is TGTGCCAGTAGTGGGCCAGGTACAGGAAGCTACGAGCAGTACTTC.

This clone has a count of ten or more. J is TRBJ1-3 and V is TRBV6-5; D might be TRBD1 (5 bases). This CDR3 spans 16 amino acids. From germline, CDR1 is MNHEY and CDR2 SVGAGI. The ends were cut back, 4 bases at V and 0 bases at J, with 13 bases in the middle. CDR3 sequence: CASSSPQGPSGNTIYF. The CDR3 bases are TGTGCCAGCAGTTCGCCTCAGGGCCCCTCTGGAAACACCATATATTTT.

CDR3 sequence reads: CAISGTGGNQPQHF. The CDR3 coding sequence is TGTGCCATTAGCGGGACAGGGGGAAATCAGCCCCAGCATTTT. The rearrangement joins TRBV19 to TRBJ1-5; 11 bases match TRBD1. In germline, CDR1 is LNHDA, CDR2 SQIVND (reference sequence). The J segment lost 4 bases and the V segment lost 10 bases, leaving 6 bases of the junction unmatched. CDR3 length: 14 amino acids.

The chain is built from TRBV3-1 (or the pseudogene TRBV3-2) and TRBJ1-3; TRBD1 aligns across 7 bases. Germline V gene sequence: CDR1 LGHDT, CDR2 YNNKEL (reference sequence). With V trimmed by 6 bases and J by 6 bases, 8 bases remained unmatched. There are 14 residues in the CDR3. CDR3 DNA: TGTGCCAGCAGGTCCACAGGGGTGGCAAACACCATATATTTT. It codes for CASRSTGVANTIYF.

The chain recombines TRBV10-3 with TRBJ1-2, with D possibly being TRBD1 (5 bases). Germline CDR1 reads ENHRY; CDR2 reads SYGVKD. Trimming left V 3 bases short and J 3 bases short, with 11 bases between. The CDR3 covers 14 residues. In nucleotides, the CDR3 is TGTGCCATCAGTGAAGATACGGGGGACTATGGCTACACCTTC. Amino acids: CAISEDTGDYGYTF.

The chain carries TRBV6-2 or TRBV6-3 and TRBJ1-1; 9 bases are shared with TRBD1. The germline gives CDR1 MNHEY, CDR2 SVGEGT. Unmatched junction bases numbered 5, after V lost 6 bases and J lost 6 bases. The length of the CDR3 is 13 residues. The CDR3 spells CASSMRQGAEAFF. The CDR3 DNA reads TGTGCCAGCAGCATGCGACAGGGGGCTGAAGCTTTCTTT.

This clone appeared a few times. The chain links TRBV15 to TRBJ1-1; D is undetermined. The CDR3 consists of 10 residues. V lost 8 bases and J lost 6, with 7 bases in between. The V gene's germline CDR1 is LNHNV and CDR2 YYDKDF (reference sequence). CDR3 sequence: CATGGPEAFF. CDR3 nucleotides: TGTGCCACCGGCGGCCCTGAAGCTTTCTTT.